This is a list of T cell receptor beta chains from one sample in a study of early T cells in non-severe SARS-CoV-2 infection. TCRdb independently ran MiXCR on the 5' RACE reads; one entry per CDR3 protein. The sample contains about 67,000 distinct CDR3 sequences, about a tenth of which appear only once. The specimen comprised whole blood, sampled at baseline. The receptors were gathered from an adult who was a healthcare worker with PCR-confirmed SARS-CoV-2 infection or an uninfected control (not recorded which). Each CDR3 is given with its conserved first and last residue. D genes are given only for firm matches. A row's size may be missing; if present it is once, few, many or a size class.

D: -
V: TRBV28
size: few
J: TRBJ1-5
CDR3: CASSPGTRGWNQPQHF
DNA: TGTGCCAGCAGCCCAGGGACCCGGGGATGGAATCAGCCCCAGCATTTT

D: TRBD1
V: TRBV7-9
size: -
J: TRBJ1-5
CDR3: CASSWDRERHQPQHF
DNA: TGTGCCAGCAGCTGGGACAGGGAACGCCATCAGCCCCAGCATTTT

D: -
V: TRBV12-3/TRBV12-4
size: many
J: TRBJ2-1
CDR3: CASSYGLSSYNEQFF
DNA: TGTGCCAGCAGTTATGGGCTCAGCTCCTACAATGAGCAGTTCTTC

D: -
V: TRBV7-2
size: many
J: TRBJ1-1
CDR3: CASSLEDSATEAFF
DNA: TGTGCCAGCAGCTTAGAGGACTCTGCCACTGAAGCTTTCTTT

D: -
V: TRBV29-1
size: many
J: TRBJ1-1
CDR3: CSVFWDTEAFF
DNA: TGCAGCGTTTTCTGGGACACTGAAGCTTTCTTT

D: TRBD1
V: TRBV18
size: many
J: TRBJ1-3
CDR3: CASSPPGQSSGNTIYF
DNA: TGTGCCAGCTCACCACCGGGACAGAGCTCTGGAAACACCATATATTTT

D: -
V: TRBV12-3/TRBV12-4
size: few
J: TRBJ2-1
CDR3: CASSLAVINEQFF
DNA: TGTGCCAGCAGTTTAGCTGTAATCAATGAGCAGTTCTTC

D: -
V: TRBV6-2/TRBV6-3
size: many
J: TRBJ2-1
CDR3: CASSYPHIPYNEQFF
DNA: TGTGCCAGCAGTTACCCGCACATTCCCTACAATGAGCAGTTCTTC

D: -
V: TRBV29-1
size: -
J: TRBJ2-1
CDR3: CSVEVRDLQFF
DNA: TGCAGCGTTGAAGTACGAGATCTGCAGTTCTTC

D: TRBD2
V: TRBV6-2/TRBV6-3
size: -
J: TRBJ2-1
CDR3: CASFGLAGPRSNEQFF
DNA: TGTGCCAGCTTCGGACTAGCGGGACCCAGGTCCAATGAGCAGTTCTTC

D: -
V: TRBV28
size: few
J: TRBJ1-5
CDR3: CASSPGWSSNQPQHF
DNA: TGTGCCAGCAGTCCCGGGTGGAGTAGCAATCAGCCCCAGCATTTT

D: TRBD1
V: TRBV9
size: many
J: TRBJ1-1
CDR3: CASSSRDSTEAFF
DNA: TGTGCCAGCAGCTCCCGGGACAGCACTGAAGCTTTCTTT

D: -
V: TRBV29-1
size: many
J: TRBJ2-7
CDR3: CSVGTSGEQYF
DNA: TGCAGCGTTGGGACCTCAGGGGAGCAGTACTTC

D: -
V: TRBV5-1
size: many
J: TRBJ2-7
CDR3: CASSLRGEQYF
DNA: TGCGCCAGCAGCTTGCGAGGGGAGCAGTACTTC

D: TRBD2
V: TRBV6-6
size: -
J: TRBJ2-5
CDR3: CASSVSSGRVVGDQETQYF
DNA: TGTGCCAGCAGTGTATCTAGCGGGAGAGTAGTAGGGGACCAAGAGACCCAGTACTTC

D: TRBD1
V: TRBV27
size: -
J: TRBJ1-1
CDR3: CASSLREGTGAFF
DNA: TGTGCCAGCAGTTTAAGGGAGGGGACAGGGGCTTTCTTT

D: -
V: TRBV7-9
size: -
J: TRBJ1-1
CDR3: CASRPVWEGTEAFF
DNA: TGTGCCAGCAGGCCAGTCTGGGAAGGTACTGAAGCTTTCTTT

D: -
V: TRBV28
size: -
J: TRBJ2-7
CDR3: CASSNTGRNEQYF
DNA: TGTGCCAGCAGTAACACGGGGAGGAACGAGCAGTACTTC

D: -
V: TRBV7-2
size: many
J: TRBJ2-3
CDR3: CASTLRRGTDTQYF
DNA: TGTGCCAGCACCCTGCGGCGGGGCACAGATACGCAGTATTTT

D: -
V: TRBV14
size: -
J: TRBJ2-3
CDR3: CASSQGLDATQYF
DNA: TGTGCCAGCAGCCAAGGCCTAGATGCGACGCAGTATTTT

D: -
V: TRBV30
size: few
J: TRBJ1-6
CDR3: CAWSPGLSPLHF
DNA: TGTGCCTGGAGTCCGGGTCTTTCACCCCTCCACTTT

D: -
V: TRBV28
size: -
J: TRBJ2-3
CDR3: CASSFSSWMAGSKGAPDTQYF
DNA: TGTGCCAGCAGTTTCTCGTCCTGGATGGCGGGAAGTAAAGGGGCGCCAGATACGCAGTATTTT

D: -
V: TRBV29-1
size: many
J: TRBJ2-5
CDR3: CSVDRGPQETQYF
DNA: TGCAGCGTTGATCGGGGTCCTCAAGAGACCCAGTACTTC

D: -
V: TRBV19
size: -
J: TRBJ1-6
CDR3: CASKISADLNSPLHF
DNA: TGTGCCAGTAAAATTTCCGCAGATCTAAATTCACCCCTCCACTTT

D: TRBD2
V: TRBV20-1
size: many
J: TRBJ2-7
CDR3: CSALRSGRAYEQYF
DNA: TGCAGTGCCCTACGTAGCGGGAGGGCCTACGAGCAGTACTTC

D: -
V: TRBV7-9
size: -
J: TRBJ1-4
CDR3: CASSGKDSTINEKLFF
DNA: TGTGCCAGCAGCGGAAAGGACAGCACAATTAATGAAAAACTGTTTTTT